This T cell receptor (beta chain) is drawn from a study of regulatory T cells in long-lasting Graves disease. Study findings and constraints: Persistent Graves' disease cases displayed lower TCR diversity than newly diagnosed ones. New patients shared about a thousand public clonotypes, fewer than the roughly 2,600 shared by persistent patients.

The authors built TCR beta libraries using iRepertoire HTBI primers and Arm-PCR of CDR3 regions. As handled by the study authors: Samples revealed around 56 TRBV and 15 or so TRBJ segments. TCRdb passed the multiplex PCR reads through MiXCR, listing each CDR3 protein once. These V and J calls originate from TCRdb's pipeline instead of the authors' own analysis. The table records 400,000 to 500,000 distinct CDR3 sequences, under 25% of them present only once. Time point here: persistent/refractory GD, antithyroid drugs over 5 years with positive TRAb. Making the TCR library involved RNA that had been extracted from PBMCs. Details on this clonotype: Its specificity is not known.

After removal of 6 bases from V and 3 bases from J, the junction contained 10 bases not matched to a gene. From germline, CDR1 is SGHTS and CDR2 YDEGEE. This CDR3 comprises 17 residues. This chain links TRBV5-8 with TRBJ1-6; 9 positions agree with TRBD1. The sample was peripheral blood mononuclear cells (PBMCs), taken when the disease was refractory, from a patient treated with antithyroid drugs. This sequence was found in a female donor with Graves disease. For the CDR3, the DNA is TGTGCCAGCATCCCGGACAGGGGTCACCGCTATAATTCACCCCTCCACTTT. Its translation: CASIPDRGHRYNSPLHF.